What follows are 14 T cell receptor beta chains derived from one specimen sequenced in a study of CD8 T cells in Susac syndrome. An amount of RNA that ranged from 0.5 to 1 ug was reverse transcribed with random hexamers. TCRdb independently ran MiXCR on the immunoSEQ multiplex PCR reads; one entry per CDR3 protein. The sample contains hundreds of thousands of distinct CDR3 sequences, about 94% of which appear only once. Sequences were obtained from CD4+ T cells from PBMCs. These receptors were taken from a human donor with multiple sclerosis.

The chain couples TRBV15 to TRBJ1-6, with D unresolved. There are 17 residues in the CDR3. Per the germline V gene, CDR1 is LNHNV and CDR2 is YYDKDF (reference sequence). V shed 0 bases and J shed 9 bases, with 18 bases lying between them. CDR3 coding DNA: TGTGCCACCAGCAGAGATGCGGGCCTCATAATCGGTTCACCCCTCCACTTT. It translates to CATSRDAGLIIGSPLHF.

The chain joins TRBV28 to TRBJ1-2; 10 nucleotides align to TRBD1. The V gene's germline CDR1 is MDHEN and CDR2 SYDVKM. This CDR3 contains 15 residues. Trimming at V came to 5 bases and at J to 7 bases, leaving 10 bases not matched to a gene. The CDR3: CASSPDWDRGFGYTF. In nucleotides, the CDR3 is TGTGCCAGCAGTCCTGATTGGGACAGGGGTTTTGGCTACACCTTC.

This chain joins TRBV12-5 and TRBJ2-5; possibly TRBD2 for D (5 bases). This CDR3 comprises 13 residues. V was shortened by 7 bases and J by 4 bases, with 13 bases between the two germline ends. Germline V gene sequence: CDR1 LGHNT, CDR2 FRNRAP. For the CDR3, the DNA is TGTGCTAGTGCCTCATCTAGCTCAGAGACCCAGTACTTC. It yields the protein CASASSSSETQYF.

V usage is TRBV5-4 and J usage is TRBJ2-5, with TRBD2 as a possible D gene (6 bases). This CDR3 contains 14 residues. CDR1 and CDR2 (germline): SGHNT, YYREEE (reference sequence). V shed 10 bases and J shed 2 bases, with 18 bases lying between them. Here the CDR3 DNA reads TGTGCCGGTGCCGGGGGAACGTATCAAGAGACCCAGTACTTC. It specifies CAGAGGTYQETQYF.

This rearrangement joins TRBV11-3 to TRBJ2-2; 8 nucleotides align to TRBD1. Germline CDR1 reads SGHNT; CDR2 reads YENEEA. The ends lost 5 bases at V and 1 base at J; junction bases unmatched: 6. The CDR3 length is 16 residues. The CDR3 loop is CASSPPGTGNTGELFF. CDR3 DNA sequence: TGTGCCAGCAGCCCCCCCGGGACAGGGAACACCGGGGAGCTGTTTTTT.

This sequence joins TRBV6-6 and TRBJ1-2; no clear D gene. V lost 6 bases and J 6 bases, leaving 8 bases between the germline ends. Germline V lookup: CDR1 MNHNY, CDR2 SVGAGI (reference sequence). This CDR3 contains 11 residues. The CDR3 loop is CASSVDHGYTF. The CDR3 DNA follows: TGTGCCAGCAGCGTGGACCATGGCTACACCTTC.

CDR3 sequence reads: CASSLWTGGPTDTQYF. The DNA of the CDR3 is TGTGCCAGCAGCCTATGGACAGGGGGCCCGACAGATACGCAGTATTTT. The V gene is TRBV5-6, the J gene TRBJ2-3, with TRBD1 matching over 11 bases. CDR1 and CDR2 from the germline V gene are SGHDT and YYEEEE. The CDR3 runs 16 residues. The ends lost 4 bases at V and 3 bases at J; junction bases unmatched: 7.

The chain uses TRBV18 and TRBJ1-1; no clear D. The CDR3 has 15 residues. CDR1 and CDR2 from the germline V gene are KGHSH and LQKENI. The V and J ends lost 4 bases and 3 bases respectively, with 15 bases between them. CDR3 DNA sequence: TGTGCCAGCTCACAGCAGCACGGTGGCGACACTGAAGCTTTCTTT. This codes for CASSQQHGGDTEAFF.

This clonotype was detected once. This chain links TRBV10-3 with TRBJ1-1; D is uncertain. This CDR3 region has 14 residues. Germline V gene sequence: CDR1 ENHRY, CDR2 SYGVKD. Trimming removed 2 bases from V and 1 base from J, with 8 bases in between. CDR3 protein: CAISEEGRNTEAFF. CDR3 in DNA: TGTGCCATCAGTGAGGAGGGCAGGAACACTGAAGCTTTCTTT.

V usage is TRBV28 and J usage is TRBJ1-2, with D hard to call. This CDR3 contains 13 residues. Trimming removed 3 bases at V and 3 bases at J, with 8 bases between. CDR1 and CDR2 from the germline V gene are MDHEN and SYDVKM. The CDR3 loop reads CASSLTADYGYTF. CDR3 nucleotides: TGTGCCAGCAGTTTGACGGCAGACTATGGCTACACCTTC.

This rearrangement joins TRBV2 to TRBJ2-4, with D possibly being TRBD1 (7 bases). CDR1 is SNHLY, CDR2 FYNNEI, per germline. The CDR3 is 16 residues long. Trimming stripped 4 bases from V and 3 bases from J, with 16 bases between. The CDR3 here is CASSAGGSLGKNIQYF. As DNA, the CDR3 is TGTGCCAGCAGTGCAGGGGGGAGCTTGGGCAAAAACATTCAGTACTTC.

The CDR3 is CSVALRQVGETQYF. The CDR3 bases are TGCAGCGTTGCCCTCCGGCAGGTTGGAGAGACCCAGTACTTC. This chain joins TRBV29-1 and TRBJ2-5; no clear D. The CDR3 extends over 14 amino acids. Trimming left V 4 bases short and J 4 bases short, with 16 bases between. Germline values: CDR1 SQVTM, CDR2 ANQGSEA.

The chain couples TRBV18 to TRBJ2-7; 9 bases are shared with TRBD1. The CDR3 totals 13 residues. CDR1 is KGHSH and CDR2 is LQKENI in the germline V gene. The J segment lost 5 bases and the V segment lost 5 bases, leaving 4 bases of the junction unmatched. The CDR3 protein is CASSATGGNEQYF. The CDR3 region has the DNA TGTGCCAGCTCAGCGACAGGGGGAAACGAGCAGTACTTC.

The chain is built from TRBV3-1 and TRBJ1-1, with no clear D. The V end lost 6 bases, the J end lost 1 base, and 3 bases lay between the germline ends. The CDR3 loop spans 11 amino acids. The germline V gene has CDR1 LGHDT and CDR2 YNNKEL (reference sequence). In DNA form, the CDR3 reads TGTGCCAGCAGGGCGAACACTGAAGCTTTCTTT. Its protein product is CASRANTEAFF.